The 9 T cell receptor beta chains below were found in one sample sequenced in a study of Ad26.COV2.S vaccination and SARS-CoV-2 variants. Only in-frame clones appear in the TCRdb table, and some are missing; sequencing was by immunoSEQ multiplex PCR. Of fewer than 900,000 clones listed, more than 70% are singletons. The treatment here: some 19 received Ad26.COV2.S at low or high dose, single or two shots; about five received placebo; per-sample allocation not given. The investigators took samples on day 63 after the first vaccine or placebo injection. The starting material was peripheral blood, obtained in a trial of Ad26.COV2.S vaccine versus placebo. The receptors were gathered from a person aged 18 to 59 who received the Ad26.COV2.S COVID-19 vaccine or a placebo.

The CDR3 nucleotides read TGTGCCAGTAGTGTACGGGAGGGCGAGGCAGATACGCAGTATTTT. This gives the protein CASSVREGEADTQYF. This rearrangement joins TRBV19 to TRBJ2-3, with 8 bases that match TRBD2. Germline V gives CDR1 LNHDA, CDR2 SQIVND (reference sequence). The CDR3 has 15 amino acids. V gave up 5 bases and J gave up 4 bases; unmatched junction bases: 8.

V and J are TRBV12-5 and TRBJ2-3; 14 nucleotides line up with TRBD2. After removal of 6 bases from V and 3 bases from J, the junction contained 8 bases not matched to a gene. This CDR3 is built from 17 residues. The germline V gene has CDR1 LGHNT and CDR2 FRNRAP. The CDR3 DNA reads TGTGCTAGTGGCTTCGGGACTAGCGGGGGCATGACAGATACGCAGTATTTT. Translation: CASGFGTSGGMTDTQYF.

The CDR3 here is CASSLAELLTDTQYF. DNA for the CDR3: TGCGCCAGCAGCTTGGCCGAACTTCTCACAGATACGCAGTATTTT. This chain uses TRBV5-1 with TRBJ2-3; no definite D call. V gave up 0 bases and J gave up 2 bases, with 10 bases separating them. The germline V gene encodes CDR1 SGHRS and CDR2 YFSETQ. There are 15 residues in the CDR3.

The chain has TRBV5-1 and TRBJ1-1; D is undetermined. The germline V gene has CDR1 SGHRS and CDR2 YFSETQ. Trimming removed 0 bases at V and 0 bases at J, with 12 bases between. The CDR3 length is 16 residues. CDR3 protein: CASSLAAARMNTEAFF. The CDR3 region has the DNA TGCGCCAGCAGCTTGGCGGCAGCCCGAATGAACACTGAAGCTTTCTTT.

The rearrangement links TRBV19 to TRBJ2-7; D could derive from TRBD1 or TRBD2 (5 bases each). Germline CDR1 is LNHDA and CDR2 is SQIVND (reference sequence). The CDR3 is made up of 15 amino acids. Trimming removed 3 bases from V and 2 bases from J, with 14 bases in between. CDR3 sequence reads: CASSISGTATYEQYF. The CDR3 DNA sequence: TGTGCCAGTAGTATCTCCGGGACGGCGACCTACGAGCAGTACTTC.

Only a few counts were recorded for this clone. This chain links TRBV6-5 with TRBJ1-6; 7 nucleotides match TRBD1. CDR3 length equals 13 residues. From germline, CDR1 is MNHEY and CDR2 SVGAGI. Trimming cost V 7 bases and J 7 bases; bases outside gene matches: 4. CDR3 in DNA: TGTGCCAGCAATTTACAGGGGAATTCACCCCTCCACTTT. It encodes CASNLQGNSPLHF.

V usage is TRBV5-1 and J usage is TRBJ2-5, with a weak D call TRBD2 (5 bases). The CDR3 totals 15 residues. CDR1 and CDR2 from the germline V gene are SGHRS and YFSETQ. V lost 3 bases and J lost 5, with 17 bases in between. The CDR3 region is CASSWTTGKGETQYF. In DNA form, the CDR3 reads TGCGCCAGCAGCTGGACGACGGGGAAAGGGGAGACCCAGTACTTC.

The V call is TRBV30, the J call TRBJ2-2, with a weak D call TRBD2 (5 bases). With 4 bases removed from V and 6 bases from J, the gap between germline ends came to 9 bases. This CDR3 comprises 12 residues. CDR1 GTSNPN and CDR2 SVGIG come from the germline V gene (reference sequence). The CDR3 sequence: CAWILGAGELFF. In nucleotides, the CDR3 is TGTGCCTGGATCCTGGGAGCCGGGGAGCTGTTTTTT.

The CDR3 sequence is CATVDSQGGGELFF. CDR3 DNA: TGTGCCACCGTCGACAGTCAAGGAGGGGGGGAGCTGTTTTTT. V and J are TRBV18 and TRBJ2-2; D perhaps matches TRBD2 (6 bases). The V end lost 10 bases, the J end lost 8 bases, and 20 bases lay between the germline ends. The CDR3 extends over 14 amino acids. Germline CDR1 and CDR2: KGHSH and LQKENI. Complete variable domain (other parts from reference TRBV18 and TRBJ2-2): NAGVMQNPRHLVRRRGQEARLRCSPMKGHSHVYWYRQLPEEGLKFMVYLQKENIIDESGMPKERFSAEFPKEGPSILRIQQVVRGDSAAYFCATVDSQGGGELFFGEGSRLTVL.